The sequence of this T cell receptor (beta chain) was determined in a study of blood T cell repertoires in COVID-19. Per the original methods: Estimated nucleated cell counts came from reference gene primer amplification. Measured with immunoSEQ multiplex PCR; TCRdb has only the in-frame clones, and not every one. V and J calls and clone size are those listed in that table; D and trimming were worked out from the DNA. The sample records roughly 57,000 clones, approximately 80% being singletons. This clonotype originated in a man between 65 and 79 years old with active or convalescent COVID-19. The sequencing sample was made of peripheral blood.

This CDR3 is CATLRDRGAETQYF. Written as DNA, the CDR3 is TGTGCCACTCTTCGGGACAGGGGGGCGGAGACCCAGTACTTC. The gene calls are TRBV5-4 and TRBJ2-5; 11 bases match TRBD1. V was pared by 9 bases and J by 5 bases, with 9 bases of the junction left unmatched. Germline V gives CDR1 SGHNT, CDR2 YYREEE (reference sequence). This CDR3 is built from 14 residues.